This T cell receptor beta chain was recovered during a study of CD8 T cells in ankylosing spondylitis (dated by TCRdb to between 2016 and 2019). As for the study more broadly: The study profiled T cell receptor beta repertoires in healthy donors and ankylosing spondylitis patients to find disease-linked TCR variants. Peripheral blood was sampled, and synovial fluid was also collected from ankylosing spondylitis patients. In total, the full study cohort was made up of nearly 110 healthy donors and roughly 27 ankylosing spondylitis patients. Findings and caveats that apply to the study as a whole: Some motif variants had previously been reported in the synovial fluid and blood of reactive arthritis patients, which suggests shared mechanisms of disease initiation. The disease-linked clones showed a CD8+ phenotype and occurred at relatively low frequencies in peripheral blood. A TCR beta motif made up of eight highly homologous amino acid variants appeared to be characteristic of blood from ankylosing spondylitis patients. Significant enrichment of the disease-linked clones was reported in matched synovial fluid samples from ankylosing spondylitis patients.

Sequencing was carried out with an Illumina HiSeq 2500. Quantitative 5'-RACE with molecular barcodes was used to prepare TCR beta libraries. The authors processed their data as follows. A new computational method, built on a probabilistic model of VDJ rearrangement, was used to identify disease-linked TCR variants. Using fastp trimming at Q25 and MiXCR clonotype assembly, TCRdb reanalyzed the public sequencing data and kept in-frame beta chains. Records with the same CDR3 protein are collapsed into one entry carrying the most frequent genes and DNA. The V and J calls were not made by the authors but by TCRdb's processing. The sample contains over 600,000 distinct CDR3 sequences, 15% to 20% of them found a single time. Of the sample, around 20% falls within the top ten clones. This clonotype was recorded a few times. Its binding antigen is unknown. Base quality data are lacking; no much larger clone is found one base away.

The TCR originated in a male donor with ankylosing spondylitis. Material: blood, either unsorted or a sorted T cell fraction (not recorded which).

The CDR3 protein is CASSLGQGIQTQYF. The DNA is as follows: TGTGCCAGCAGTTTAGGACAGGGGATACAGACCCAGTACTTC. The sequence joins TRBV12-3 or TRBV12-4 to TRBJ2-5; 8 nucleotides in the junction match TRBD1. The CDR3 runs 14 amino acids, cysteine and phenylalanine included. Kept here is only the CDR3 DNA, which spans 42 bases and is read in frame from base 1. Germline trimming amounts to 1 base on V and 6 bases on J, with 4 as the count of junction bases outside the gene matches.